This T cell receptor (beta chain) derives from a study of blood T cells in healthy people across ages. The length of the CDR3 is 13 residues. Trimming at V came to 3 bases and at J to 13 bases, leaving 11 bases not matched to a gene. In germline, CDR1 is LGHNA, CDR2 YNFKEQ. Comments on this clonotype: Antigen specificity is unknown. Just one base apart from a much larger clone, this may be a read error.

It was approximately 9 milliliters of peripheral blood that were drawn from each donor. Findings and caveats of the study: Among T cells, TCR beta diversity per million cells dropped roughly linearly as age rose.

For the second PCR, which ran for roughly 7 to 11 cycles, a sample-barcoded 5' primer and a J-beta primer mix were used. Each TCR beta cDNA got a 12-nucleotide random molecular identifier. Per-sample output comprised a minimum of 2.5 million paired-end reads containing CDR3. Via MiXCR, TCRdb re-called the 5' RACE reads, giving one row per CDR3 protein. Here the sample spans about 670,000 distinct CDR3 sequences, less than 45% being singletons. The TCR comes from an older man in good health. Sequenced: blood. V gene TRBV4-2 combines with J gene TRBJ1-2; TRBD1 matches at 7 bases. In DNA, the CDR3 is TGTGCCAGCAGCCAGGTCGGGACAGTTGTTTGCACCTTC. Protein product: CASSQVGTVVCTF.